A selection of T cell receptor beta chains follows, all from one sample in a study of blood T cell repertoires in COVID-19. The assay was immunoSEQ multiplex PCR, and TCRdb's table has in-frame clones only and misses some. The repertoire holds approximately 180,000 clones, with approximately 81% as singletons. Sequenced sample: peripheral blood. The receptors shown here come from a person aged 65 to 85 with COVID-19, enrolled during active disease. Each CDR3 is given without its conserved first and last residue.

v_call: TRBV9
j_call: TRBJ1-1
cdr3_aa: ASSVGWGANTEAF

v_call: TRBV6-2/TRBV6-3
j_call: TRBJ1-6
cdr3_aa: ASSDRKNSPLH

v_call: TRBV7-9
j_call: TRBJ2-1
cdr3_aa: ASSFYNRLKEIREQF

v_call: TRBV28
j_call: TRBJ1-2
cdr3_aa: ASSFRTRTSGYT

v_call: TRBV27
j_call: TRBJ2-1
cdr3_aa: ASSLLSSGGARNEQF

v_call: TRBV6-1
j_call: TRBJ2-1
cdr3_aa: ASSEGVLPNNEQF

v_call: TRBV20-1
j_call: TRBJ1-6
cdr3_aa: SASRQGSSSPLH

v_call: TRBV20-1
j_call: TRBJ1-1
cdr3_aa: SARVGQRPF

v_call: TRBV28
j_call: TRBJ1-4
cdr3_aa: ASSNQGAEDEKLF

v_call: TRBV6-2/TRBV6-3
j_call: TRBJ2-1
cdr3_aa: ASSYAGDGIF

v_call: TRBV6-5
j_call: TRBJ2-7
cdr3_aa: ASSMAAATYEQY

v_call: TRBV27
j_call: TRBJ2-5
cdr3_aa: ASSLLRGRETQY

v_call: TRBV5-6
j_call: TRBJ2-5
cdr3_aa: ASSLGHHQETQY

v_call: TRBV3-1/TRBV3-2
j_call: TRBJ1-2
cdr3_aa: ASSQIADYGYT

v_call: TRBV5-1
j_call: TRBJ2-7
cdr3_aa: ASSMDRGRLEQY

v_call: TRBV7-9
j_call: TRBJ2-5
cdr3_aa: ASSLVGGETQY

v_call: TRBV4-2
j_call: TRBJ2-1
cdr3_aa: ASSQDALGGGIYNEQF

v_call: TRBV2
j_call: TRBJ2-3
cdr3_aa: ASSWTDTDTQY

v_call: TRBV5-6
j_call: TRBJ2-7
cdr3_aa: ASSGSGFPYEQY

v_call: TRBV6-5
j_call: TRBJ2-1
cdr3_aa: ASSSPSGTGDDEQF

v_call: TRBV28
j_call: TRBJ1-5
cdr3_aa: ASSPGGSNQPQH

v_call: TRBV1
j_call: TRBJ2-3
cdr3_aa: TSSHFASGSTDTQY

v_call: TRBV5-5
j_call: TRBJ2-7
cdr3_aa: ASSAVTGIFEQY

v_call: TRBV9
j_call: TRBJ1-2
cdr3_aa: ASSVGRSVVYGYT

v_call: TRBV11-1
j_call: TRBJ2-1
cdr3_aa: ASSLEAAGAYNEQF

v_call: TRBV6-1
j_call: TRBJ1-1
cdr3_aa: ASSERGGLNTEAF